Given below is one TCR beta chain in context. The antigen is not known. The CDR3 consists of 13 residues. The V gene end was trimmed by 6 bases and the J gene end by 6 bases; junction bases not matched to a gene: 7. Germline V gene sequence: CDR1 SEHNR, CDR2 FQNEAQ (reference sequence). TCRdb reanalysed the 5' RACE reads using MiXCR and keeps one entry per CDR3 protein. The sample lists about 750,000 distinct CDR3 sequences, 19% occurring once. This record comes from a study of CD8 T cells in ankylosing spondylitis. General study points: Clones linked to disease were reported to show significant enrichment in matched ankylosing spondylitis synovial fluid. Apparently characteristic of ankylosing spondylitis blood was a TCR beta motif (under ten highly homologous variants).

This receptor was taken from a male donor with ankylosing spondylitis. Sequencing was performed on blood, either unsorted or a sorted T cell fraction (not recorded which). The chain is built from TRBV7-9 and TRBJ1-2; TRBD1 aligns across 7 bases. Here the CDR3 reads CASSYTQGDGYTF. CDR3 coding DNA: TGTGCCAGCAGTTATACTCAGGGGGATGGCTACACCTTC.